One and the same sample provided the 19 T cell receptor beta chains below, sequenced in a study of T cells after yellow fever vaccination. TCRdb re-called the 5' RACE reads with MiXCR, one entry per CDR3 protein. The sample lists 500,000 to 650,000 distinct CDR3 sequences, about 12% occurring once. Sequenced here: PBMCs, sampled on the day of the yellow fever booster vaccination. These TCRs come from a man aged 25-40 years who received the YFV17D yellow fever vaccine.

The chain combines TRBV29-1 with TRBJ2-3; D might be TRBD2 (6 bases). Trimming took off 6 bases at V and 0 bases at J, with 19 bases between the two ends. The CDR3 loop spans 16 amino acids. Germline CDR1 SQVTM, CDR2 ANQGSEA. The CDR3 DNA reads TGCAGCGTGAAGGGAGCCGATAGCGGTAGCACAGATACGCAGTATTTT. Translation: CSVKGADSGSTDTQYF.

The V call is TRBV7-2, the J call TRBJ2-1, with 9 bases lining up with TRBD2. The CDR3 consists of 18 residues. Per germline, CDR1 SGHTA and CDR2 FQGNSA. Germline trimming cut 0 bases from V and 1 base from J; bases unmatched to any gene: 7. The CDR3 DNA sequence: TGTGCCAGCAGCTTAGCCTCCGGGACTAGCAGATCCTACAATGAGCAGTTCTTC. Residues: CASSLASGTSRSYNEQFF.

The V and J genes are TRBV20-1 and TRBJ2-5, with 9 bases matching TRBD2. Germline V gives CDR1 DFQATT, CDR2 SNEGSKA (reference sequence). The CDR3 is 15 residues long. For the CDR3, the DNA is TGCAGCTCTAATCCAGGGACTAGCTATCAAGAGACCCAGTACTTC. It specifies CSSNPGTSYQETQYF.

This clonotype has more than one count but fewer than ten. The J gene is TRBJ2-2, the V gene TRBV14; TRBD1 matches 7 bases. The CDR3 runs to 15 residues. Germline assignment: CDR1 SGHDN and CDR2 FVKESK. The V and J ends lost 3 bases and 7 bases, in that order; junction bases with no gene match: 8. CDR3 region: CASSQLDRRFGELFF. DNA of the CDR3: TGTGCCAGCAGCCAGTTGGACAGGAGATTCGGGGAGCTGTTTTTT. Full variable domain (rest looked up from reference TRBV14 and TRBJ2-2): EAGVTQFPSHSVIEKGQTVTLRCDPISGHDNLYWYRRVMGKEIKFLLHFVKESKQDESGMPNNRFLAERTGGTYSTLKVQPAELEDSGVYFCASSQLDRRFGELFFGEGSRLTVL.

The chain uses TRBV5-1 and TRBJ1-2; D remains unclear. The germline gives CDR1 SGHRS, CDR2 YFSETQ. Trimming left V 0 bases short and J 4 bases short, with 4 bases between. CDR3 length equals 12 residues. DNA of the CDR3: TGCGCCAGCAGCTTGGAGACCTATGGCTACACCTTC. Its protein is CASSLETYGYTF. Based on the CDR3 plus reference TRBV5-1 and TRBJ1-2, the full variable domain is KAGVTQTPRYLIKTRGQQVTLSCSPISGHRSVSWYQQTPGQGLQFLFEYFSETQRNKGNFPGRFSGRQFSNSRSEMNVSTLELGDSALYLCASSLETYGYTFGSGTRLTVV.

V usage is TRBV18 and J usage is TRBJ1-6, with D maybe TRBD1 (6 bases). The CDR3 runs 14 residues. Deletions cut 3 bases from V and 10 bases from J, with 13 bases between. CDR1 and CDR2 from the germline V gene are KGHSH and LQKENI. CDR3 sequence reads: CASSPGTGRSPLHF. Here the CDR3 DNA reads TGTGCCAGCTCACCGGGCACAGGGCGGTCACCCCTCCACTTT. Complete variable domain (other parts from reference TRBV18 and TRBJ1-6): NAGVMQNPRHLVRRRGQEARLRCSPMKGHSHVYWYRQLPEEGLKFMVYLQKENIIDESGMPKERFSAEFPKEGPSILRIQQVVRGDSAAYFCASSPGTGRSPLHFGNGTRLTVT.

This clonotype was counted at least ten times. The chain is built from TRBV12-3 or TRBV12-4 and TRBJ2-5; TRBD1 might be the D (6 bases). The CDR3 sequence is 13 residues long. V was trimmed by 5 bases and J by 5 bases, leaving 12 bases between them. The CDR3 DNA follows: TGTGCCAGCAGTCGACAGGCGAGGGAGACCCAGTACTTC. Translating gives CASSRQARETQYF.

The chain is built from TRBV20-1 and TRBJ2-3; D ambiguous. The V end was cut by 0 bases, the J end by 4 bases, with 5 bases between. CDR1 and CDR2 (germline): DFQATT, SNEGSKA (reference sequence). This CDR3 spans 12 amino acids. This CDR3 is CSARDEADTQYF. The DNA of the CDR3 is TGCAGTGCTAGAGACGAGGCAGATACGCAGTATTTT.

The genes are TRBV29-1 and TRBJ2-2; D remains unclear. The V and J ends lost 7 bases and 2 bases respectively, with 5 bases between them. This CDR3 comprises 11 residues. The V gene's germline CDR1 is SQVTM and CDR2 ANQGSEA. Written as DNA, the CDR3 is TGCAGCGCATTCAACACCGGGGAGCTGTTTTTT. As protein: CSAFNTGELFF.

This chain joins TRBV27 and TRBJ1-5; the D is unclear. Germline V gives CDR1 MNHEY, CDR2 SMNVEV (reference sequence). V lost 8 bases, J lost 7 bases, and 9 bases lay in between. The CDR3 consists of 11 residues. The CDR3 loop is CASGLVQPQHF. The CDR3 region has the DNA TGTGCCAGCGGCCTAGTCCAGCCCCAGCATTTT.

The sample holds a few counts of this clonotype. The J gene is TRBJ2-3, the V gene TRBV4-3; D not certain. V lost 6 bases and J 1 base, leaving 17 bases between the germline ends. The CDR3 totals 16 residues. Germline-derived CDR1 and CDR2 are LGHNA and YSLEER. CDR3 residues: CASSQNAVVGTDTQYF. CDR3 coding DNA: TGCGCCAGCAGTCAAAACGCGGTAGTTGGCACAGATACGCAGTATTTT.

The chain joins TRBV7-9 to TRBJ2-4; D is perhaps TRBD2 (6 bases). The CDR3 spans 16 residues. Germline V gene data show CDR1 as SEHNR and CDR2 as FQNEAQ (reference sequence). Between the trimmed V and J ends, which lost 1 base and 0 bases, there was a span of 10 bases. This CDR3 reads CASSLGRDLAKNIQYF. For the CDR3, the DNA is TGTGCCAGCAGCTTAGGGCGGGACTTAGCCAAAAACATTCAGTACTTC.

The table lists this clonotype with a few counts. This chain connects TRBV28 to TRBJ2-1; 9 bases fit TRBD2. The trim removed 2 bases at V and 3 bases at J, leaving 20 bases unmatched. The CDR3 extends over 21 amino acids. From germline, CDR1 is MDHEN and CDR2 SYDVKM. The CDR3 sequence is CASSLIKGAEIASGNYNEQFF. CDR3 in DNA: TGTGCCAGCAGTTTAATCAAGGGCGCTGAAATTGCTAGCGGGAACTACAATGAGCAGTTCTTC.

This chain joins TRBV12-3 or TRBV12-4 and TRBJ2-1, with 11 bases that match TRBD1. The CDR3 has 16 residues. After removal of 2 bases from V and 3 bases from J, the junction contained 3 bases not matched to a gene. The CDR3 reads CASSLTGTGGYNEQFF. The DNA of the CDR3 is TGTGCCAGCAGTTTAACCGGGACAGGGGGCTACAATGAGCAGTTCTTC.

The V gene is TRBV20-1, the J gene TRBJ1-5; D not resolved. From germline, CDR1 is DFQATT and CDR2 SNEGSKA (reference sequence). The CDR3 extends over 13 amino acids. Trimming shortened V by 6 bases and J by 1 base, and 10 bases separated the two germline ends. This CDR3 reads CSAPDISNQPQHF. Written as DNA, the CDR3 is TGCAGTGCCCCCGACATCAGCAATCAGCCCCAGCATTTT.

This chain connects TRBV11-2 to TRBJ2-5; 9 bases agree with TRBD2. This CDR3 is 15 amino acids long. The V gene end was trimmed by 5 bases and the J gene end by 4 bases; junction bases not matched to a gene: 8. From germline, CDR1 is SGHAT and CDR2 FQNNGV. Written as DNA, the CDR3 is TGTGCCAGCAGCGGTAGCGGGAGTGTCGGAGAGACCCAGTACTTC. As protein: CASSGSGSVGETQYF.

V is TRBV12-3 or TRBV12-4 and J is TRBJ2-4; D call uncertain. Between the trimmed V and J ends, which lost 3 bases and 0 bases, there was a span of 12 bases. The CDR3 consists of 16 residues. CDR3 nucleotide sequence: TGTGCCAGCAGTTTGATATCGGTTCTAGCCAAAAACATTCAGTACTTC. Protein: CASSLISVLAKNIQYF.

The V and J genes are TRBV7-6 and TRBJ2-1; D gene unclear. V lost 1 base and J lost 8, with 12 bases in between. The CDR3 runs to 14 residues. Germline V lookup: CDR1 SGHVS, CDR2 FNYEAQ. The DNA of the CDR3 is TGTGCCAGCAGCTTAGAGATTGGTGGCGATGAGCAGTTCTTC. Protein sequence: CASSLEIGGDEQFF.

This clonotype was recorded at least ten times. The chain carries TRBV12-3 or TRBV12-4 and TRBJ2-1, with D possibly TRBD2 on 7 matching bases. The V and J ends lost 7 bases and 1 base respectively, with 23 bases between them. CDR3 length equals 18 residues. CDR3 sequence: CASNGGGSRLGSYNEQFF. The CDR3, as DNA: TGTGCCAGCAATGGGGGCGGGAGCCGCTTGGGTTCCTACAATGAGCAGTTCTTC.